Shown below are 21 T cell receptor beta chains from a single sample sequenced in a study of T cell changes during pregnancy in multiple sclerosis. Assay: immunoSEQ multiplex PCR; the TCRdb copy retains only in-frame clones and omits some. This table has more than 35,000 clones, around 89% appearing once. The specimen comprised CD8+ T cells from peripheral blood mononuclear cells, sampled in the third trimester of pregnancy. These receptors originate from a female donor with multiple sclerosis, enrolled in a pregnancy study.

A single count supports this clone. The chain employs TRBV5-1 and TRBJ1-1, with 7 bases aligning to TRBD1. Unmatched junction bases numbered 3, after V lost 3 bases and J lost 1 base. This CDR3 region has 14 residues. Germline V lookup: CDR1 SGHRS, CDR2 YFSETQ. The CDR3 sequence is CASSWDSPNTEAFF. The CDR3 region has the DNA TGCGCCAGCAGCTGGGACAGTCCGAACACTGAAGCTTTCTTT.

The J gene is TRBJ2-7, the V gene TRBV27, with D uncertain. This CDR3 is 13 amino acids long. Germline lookup yields CDR1 MNHEY and CDR2 SMNVEV (reference sequence). Trimming removed 4 bases from V and 5 bases from J, with 12 bases in between. The CDR3 region is CASSSGILNEQYF. The CDR3 region has the DNA TGTGCCAGCAGTTCAGGAATCTTGAACGAGCAGTACTTC.

The rearrangement uses TRBV15 and TRBJ2-7, with a tentative D call TRBD1 (6 bases). In germline, CDR1 is LNHNV, CDR2 YYDKDF (reference sequence). The V end lost 0 bases, the J end lost 3 bases, and 12 bases lay between the germline ends. The CDR3 consists of 15 residues. CDR3 coding DNA: TGTGCCACCAGCAGAGATTCAGGACAGAACTACGAGCAGTACTTC. It codes for CATSRDSGQNYEQYF. The full variable domain, with the rest looked up from reference TRBV15 and TRBJ2-7, is DAMVIQNPRYQVTQFGKPVTLSCSQTLNHNVMYWYQQKSSQAPKLLFHYYDKDFNNEADTPDNFQSRRPNTSFCFLDIRSPGLGDTAMYLCATSRDSGQNYEQYFGPGTRLTVT.

This chain uses TRBV9 with TRBJ1-2; 8 nucleotides match TRBD1. The germline CDR1 and CDR2 sequences are SGDLS and YYNGEE. This CDR3 region has 16 residues. The ends lost 5 bases at V and 2 bases at J; junction bases unmatched: 11. Here the CDR3 DNA reads TGTGCCAGCAGACAAACCGGGACAGGAGTCAACTATGGCTACACCTTC. It translates to CASRQTGTGVNYGYTF. The full variable domain, completed using reference TRBV9 and TRBJ1-2, is DSGVTQTPKHLITATGQRVTLRCSPRSGDLSVYWYQQSLDQGLQFLIQYYNGEERAKGNILERFSAQQFPDLHSELNLSSLELGDSALYFCASRQTGTGVNYGYTFGSGTRLTVV.

V and J are TRBV18 and TRBJ1-4; D possibly corresponds to TRBD1 (5 bases). Germline CDR1 reads KGHSH; CDR2 reads LQKENI. This CDR3 is 16 amino acids long. Trimming took off 0 bases at V and 7 bases at J, with 15 bases between the two ends. CDR3 nucleotide sequence: TGTGCCAGCTCACCACCGCTTTCAGGGTGGGGTGAAAAACTGTTTTTT. Translating it yields CASSPPLSGWGEKLFF. Complete variable domain (other parts from reference TRBV18 and TRBJ1-4): NAGVMQNPRHLVRRRGQEARLRCSPMKGHSHVYWYRQLPEEGLKFMVYLQKENIIDESGMPKERFSAEFPKEGPSILRIQQVVRGDSAAYFCASSPPLSGWGEKLFFGSGTQLSVL.

The genes are TRBV5-1 and TRBJ2-7; TRBD2 matches 10 bases. J was trimmed by 7 bases and V by 1 base; bases with no gene match: 2. Germline V gene lookup returns CDR1 SGHRS and CDR2 YFSETQ. The CDR3 consists of 13 residues. The CDR3 region is CASSLIAGGEQYF. The CDR3 DNA reads as TGCGCCAGCAGCTTGATAGCGGGAGGTGAGCAGTACTTC.

The chain is built from TRBV29-1 and TRBJ1-1; perhaps TRBD1 as D (5 bases). Germline-derived CDR1 and CDR2 are SQVTM and ANQGSEA. The V end lost 1 base, the J end lost 6 bases, and 21 bases lay between the germline ends. This CDR3 spans 16 amino acids. CDR3: CSVEGSVSRAWPEAFF. DNA for the CDR3: TGCAGCGTTGAAGGGTCAGTAAGCAGGGCTTGGCCTGAAGCTTTCTTT.

The chain carries TRBV11-3 and TRBJ2-5, with a tentative D call TRBD1 (6 bases). This CDR3 has 16 residues. In germline, CDR1 is SGHNT, CDR2 YENEEA. V lost 2 bases, J lost 5 bases, and 18 bases lay in between. For the CDR3, the DNA is TGTGCCAGCAGCTTAAGGGAGACAGGTGAAGTCGAGACCCAGTACTTC. The encoded protein is CASSLRETGEVETQYF. Full variable domain (remainder filled in from reference TRBV11-3 and TRBJ2-5): EAGVVQSPRYKIIEKKQPVAFWCNPISGHNTLYWYLQNLGQGPELLIRYENEEAVDDSQLPKDRFSAERLKGVDSTLKIQPAELGDSAVYLCASSLRETGEVETQYFGPGTRLLVL.

The rearrangement joins TRBV6-1 to TRBJ2-5; D is possibly TRBD1 (5 bases). The CDR3 runs to 15 residues. Trimming stripped 6 bases from V and 5 bases from J, with 19 bases between. The germline CDR1 and CDR2 sequences are MNHNS and SASEGT. CDR3 sequence: CASREYSRVVETQYF. DNA for the CDR3: TGTGCCAGCAGAGAGTATTCCAGGGTTGTTGAGACCCAGTACTTC.

The chain is built from TRBV2 and TRBJ2-2; D is possibly TRBD1 (5 bases). The length of the CDR3 is 18 residues. Germline V CDR1 and CDR2: SNHLY, FYNNEI. Deletions cut 4 bases from V and 3 bases from J, with 21 bases between. The DNA for the CDR3 is TGTGCCAGCAGTGCGGACAAGTACTCAGCACGAGACACCGGGGAGCTGTTTTTT. Translating gives CASSADKYSARDTGELFF.

V is TRBV6-1 and J is TRBJ2-7; D possibly corresponds to TRBD2 (5 bases). Germline CDR1 is MNHNS and CDR2 is SASEGT. CDR3 length equals 13 residues. V dropped 7 bases and J dropped 0 bases, with 10 bases sitting between them. CDR3 sequence reads: CASKLGDSYEQYF. The CDR3 DNA sequence: TGTGCCAGCAAACTCGGGGACTCCTACGAGCAGTACTTC.

V is TRBV28 and J is TRBJ1-1, with unresolved D. The CDR3 consists of 15 residues. Germline lookup yields CDR1 MDHEN and CDR2 SYDVKM. The V and J ends lost 3 bases and 4 bases respectively, with 15 bases between them. The CDR3 bases are TGTGCCAGCAGTTTTCGCGGAGTCGGCGGCACTGAAGCTTTCTTT. This sequence encodes CASSFRGVGGTEAFF.

J is TRBJ1-3 and V is TRBV5-6; D remains ambiguous. The CDR3 covers 14 residues. V lost 2 bases and J 0 bases, leaving 6 bases between the germline ends. Germline loops: CDR1 SGHDT, CDR2 YYEEEE. CDR3 DNA sequence: TGTGCCAGCAGCTTTGGACTCTCTGGAAACACCATATATTTT. It codes for CASSFGLSGNTIYF.

V gene TRBV2 combines with J gene TRBJ1-1; tentative D call: TRBD1 (6 bases). The CDR3 is 14 amino acids. The germline CDR1 and CDR2 sequences are SNHLY and FYNNEI. Trimming cost V 6 bases and J 1 base, with 12 bases left between them. The CDR3 nucleotides read TGTGCCAGCAGCCCAGGGGTAAGGAACACTGAAGCTTTCTTT. Residues: CASSPGVRNTEAFF. The full variable domain, with the rest looked up from reference TRBV2 and TRBJ1-1, is EPEVTQTPSHQVTQMGQEVILRCVPISNHLYFYWYRQILGQKVEFLVSFYNNEISEKSEIFDDQFSVERPDGSNFTLKIRSTKLEDSAMYFCASSPGVRNTEAFFGQGTRLTVV.

The V call is TRBV2, the J call TRBJ2-7, with D perhaps matching TRBD2 (6 bases). The CDR3 is 15 residues long. CDR1 and CDR2 (germline): SNHLY, FYNNEI. Trimming removed 0 bases from V and 3 bases from J, with 12 bases in between. CDR3: CASSEASGNFYEQYF. The CDR3 DNA reads as TGTGCCAGCAGTGAAGCTAGCGGAAACTTCTACGAGCAGTACTTC.

The rearrangement uses TRBV19 and TRBJ1-2; 12 bases are a match to TRBD1. The germline CDR1 and CDR2 sequences are LNHDA and SQIVND (reference sequence). The CDR3 covers 18 residues. V gave up 5 bases and J gave up 8 bases; unmatched junction bases: 18. CDR3 region: CASSSNRDRGRGGKGYTF. In DNA, the CDR3 is TGTGCCAGTAGTTCAAACCGGGACAGGGGGCGCGGCGGTAAAGGCTACACCTTC.

This sequence joins TRBV2 and TRBJ1-1, with unresolved D. The CDR3 is made up of 11 amino acids. CDR1 is SNHLY, CDR2 FYNNEI, per germline. V was trimmed by 6 bases and J by 2 bases, leaving 4 bases between them. The CDR3 reads CASRANTEAFF. CDR3 DNA sequence: TGTGCCAGCAGAGCAAACACTGAAGCTTTCTTT.

The chain links TRBV7-2 to TRBJ1-5, with TRBD1 matching over 9 bases. Germline CDR1 is SGHTA and CDR2 is FQGNSA. This CDR3 region has 14 residues. J lost 6 bases, V lost 3 bases, and 3 bases had no gene match. The CDR3 here is CASSLDRGSQPQHF. The CDR3 DNA is TGTGCCAGCAGCTTGGACAGGGGCAGTCAGCCCCAGCATTTT.

The chain combines TRBV5-1 with TRBJ1-1; no definite D call. CDR1 and CDR2 (germline): SGHRS, YFSETQ. V was cut by 0 bases and J by 11 bases, with 17 bases left in between. CDR3 size: 14 residues. The CDR3 loop is CASSLDNSPRGAFF. The DNA for the CDR3 is TGCGCCAGCAGCTTGGATAACAGCCCTCGAGGGGCTTTCTTT.

The J gene is TRBJ2-3, the V gene TRBV6-6, with no clear D. V was trimmed by 6 bases and J by 0 bases, leaving 16 bases between them. Germline loops: CDR1 MNHNY, CDR2 SVGAGI (reference sequence). The CDR3 spans 16 residues. The CDR3 reads CASSPTMAASTDTQYF. The DNA for the CDR3 is TGTGCCAGCAGCCCCACTATGGCGGCTAGCACAGATACGCAGTATTTT.

The genes are TRBV30 and TRBJ1-3, with D possibly matching TRBD1 (5 bases). The CDR3 is 11 amino acids. Germline CDR1 reads GTSNPN; CDR2 reads SVGIG (reference sequence). The CDR3 sequence: CTGYSGNTIYF. Written as DNA, the CDR3 is TGTACAGGCTACTCTGGAAACACCATATATTTT.